One and the same sample provided the 24 T cell receptor beta chains below, sequenced in a study of blood T cell repertoires in COVID-19. Data came from immunoSEQ multiplex PCR; TCRdb stores just in-frame clones and leaves some out. This sample has about 190,000 clones, with 86% found just once. Sample: PBMCs or T cells enriched from blood (not recorded which). These receptors originate from a middle-aged woman in a cohort exposed to, infected with or recovered from COVID-19 (not recorded which).

The rearrangement uses TRBV5-1 and TRBJ2-7; D is possibly TRBD2 (6 bases). The CDR3 is 15 residues long. The V end lost 3 bases, the J end lost 6 bases, and 19 bases lay between the germline ends. The germline CDR1 and CDR2 sequences are SGHRS and YFSETQ. The CDR3 DNA reads as TGCGCCAGCAGCTCCGTGGGAGGCCTCGACTCCGAGCAGTACTTC. Its translation: CASSSVGGLDSEQYF.

The chain combines TRBV10-1 with TRBJ2-2, with TRBD1 matching 7 bases. Germline CDR1 is WNHNN and CDR2 is SYGVQD (reference sequence). The junction had 12 bases not matched to a gene; V was cut back by 2 bases and J by 6 bases. The CDR3 is 17 residues long. CDR3 in amino acids: CASSERGSKGAPGELFF. The CDR3 DNA is TGCGCCAGCAGTGAGAGGGGGAGCAAGGGGGCACCCGGGGAGCTGTTTTTT.

The rearrangement joins TRBV4-3 to TRBJ2-2; D is undetermined. Trimming left V 4 bases short and J 6 bases short, with 6 bases between. CDR3 length: 12 amino acids. Germline values: CDR1 LGHNA, CDR2 YSLEER. This chain's CDR3 is CASSLYPGELFF. CDR3 bases: TGCGCCAGCAGCCTGTATCCCGGGGAGCTGTTTTTT.

This chain connects TRBV11-3 to TRBJ2-1; TRBD2 might be the D (5 bases). Deletions cut 4 bases from V and 5 bases from J, with 15 bases between. The length of the CDR3 is 15 residues. Germline V lookup: CDR1 SGHNT, CDR2 YENEEA. CDR3: CASSSDRELDNEQFF. CDR3 nucleotide sequence: TGTGCCAGCAGCTCGGACCGGGAATTGGACAATGAGCAGTTCTTC.

The chain recombines TRBV5-6 with TRBJ1-1; D gene unclear. V lost 4 bases to trimming and J lost 5 bases, with 9 bases between them. Germline V gives CDR1 SGHDT, CDR2 YYEEEE. The CDR3 is 12 residues long. The CDR3 protein is CASSKEGTEAFF. The CDR3 DNA follows: TGTGCCAGCAGCAAGGAGGGTACTGAAGCTTTCTTT.

V and J are TRBV10-2 and TRBJ1-5, with D unclear. Germline V CDR1 and CDR2: WSHSY, SAAADI. The CDR3 length is 14 residues. Trimming pared 8 bases from V and 4 bases from J, leaving 15 bases between. CDR3 loop: CASAAKGGNQPQHF. The DNA of the CDR3 is TGCGCCAGCGCGGCCAAGGGAGGGAATCAGCCCCAGCATTTT.

This clone was detected only once. The chain recombines TRBV7-9 with TRBJ2-7, with 14 bases lining up with TRBD2. V shed 5 bases and J 3 bases; nucleotides not matched to a gene: 6. CDR1 and CDR2 (germline): SEHNR, FQNEAQ (reference sequence). The CDR3 runs to 16 residues. The CDR3 DNA follows: TGTGCCAGCAGCCAAGGACTAGCGGGAGGATTCTACGAGCAGTACTTC. Amino acids: CASSQGLAGGFYEQYF.

V is TRBV19 and J is TRBJ2-3, with TRBD2 matching over 9 bases. CDR3 length equals 16 residues. J lost 6 bases, V lost 6 bases, and 13 bases had no gene match. Germline V CDR1 and CDR2: LNHDA, SQIVND (reference sequence). The CDR3 is CASRSWGRGGPDTQYF. Written as DNA, the CDR3 is TGTGCCAGTAGGTCATGGGGGCGGGGGGGCCCGGATACGCAGTATTTT.

This chain connects TRBV27 to TRBJ1-2, with TRBD1 matching over 8 bases. The germline V gene has CDR1 MNHEY and CDR2 SMNVEV (reference sequence). The CDR3 spans 14 residues. J lost 4 bases, V lost 5 bases, and 6 bases had no gene match. The CDR3 DNA is TGTGCCAGCAGTCCGACAGGGGAAGTCTATGGCTACACCTTC. Encoded protein: CASSPTGEVYGYTF.

The chain employs TRBV13 and TRBJ1-1; D is undetermined. V lost 5 bases and J lost 1, with 8 bases in between. This CDR3 is 13 amino acids long. CDR1 and CDR2 (germline): PRHDT, FYEKMQ (reference sequence). The CDR3 region has the DNA TGTGCCAGCAGCCCCAGACAGAACACTGAAGCTTTCTTT. Translation: CASSPRQNTEAFF.

This clone has just a few counts. CDR3 amino acids: CASSSADSASYEQYF. CDR3 DNA sequence: TGTGCCAGCAGCTCCGCGGACAGTGCATCCTACGAGCAGTACTTC. The chain is built from TRBV7-9 and TRBJ2-7; D perhaps matches TRBD1 (6 bases). The ends were cut back, 4 bases at V and 1 base at J, with 14 bases in the middle. Per germline, CDR1 SEHNR and CDR2 FQNEAQ (reference sequence). This CDR3 contains 15 residues.

The gene calls are TRBV27 and TRBJ2-7; a weak D match, TRBD1 (6 bases). Trimming took off 1 base at V and 7 bases at J, with 11 bases between the two ends. The CDR3 is made up of 13 amino acids. CDR1 is MNHEY, CDR2 SMNVEV, per germline (reference sequence). The CDR3 sequence is CASSLWYREEQYF. The CDR3, as DNA: TGTGCCAGCAGTTTATGGTACAGGGAAGAGCAGTACTTC.

The gene calls are TRBV28 and TRBJ1-5; 9 bases are a match to TRBD1. V lost 3 bases to trimming and J lost 5 bases; unmatched junction nucleotides: 8. In germline, CDR1 is MDHEN, CDR2 SYDVKM. The CDR3 sequence is 16 residues long. CDR3 nucleotides: TGTGCCAGCAGTTTGATGCCGGGACAGGGTGATCAGCCCCAGCATTTT. This gives the protein CASSLMPGQGDQPQHF.

The V gene is TRBV10-1, the J gene TRBJ2-3; no definite D call. The CDR3 is made up of 14 amino acids. Trimming left V 3 bases short and J 3 bases short, with 10 bases between. CDR1 and CDR2 from the germline V gene are WNHNN and SYGVQD (reference sequence). CDR3 in DNA: TGCGCCAGCAGTGATGCCAGGATTACAGATACGCAGTATTTT. Protein: CASSDARITDTQYF.

V gene TRBV5-5 combines with J gene TRBJ2-7; maybe TRBD2 (6 bases). Germline CDR1 SGHKS, CDR2 YYEKEE (reference sequence). V was clipped by 4 bases and J by 7 bases, with 15 bases between them. This CDR3 has 13 amino acids. In nucleotides, the CDR3 is TGTGCCAGCAGCCTGGCCGGGACTCAAGAGCAGTACTTC. Translation gives CASSLAGTQEQYF.

The CDR3 nucleotides are TGTGCCAGCAGCCAACTTTATGGCTACACCTTC. The encoded protein is CASSQLYGYTF. The rearrangement links TRBV3-1 (or the pseudogene TRBV3-2) to TRBJ1-2; no clear D gene. The CDR3 length is 11 residues. V lost 2 bases to trimming and J lost 5 bases, with 3 bases between them. Germline V gives CDR1 LGHDT, CDR2 YNNKEL (reference sequence).

The V call is TRBV24-1, the J call TRBJ2-2; 8 bases map to TRBD1. Germline values: CDR1 KGHDR, CDR2 SFDVKD. Losses at the gene ends were 4 bases for V and 1 base for J; bases not matched to a gene: 4. The CDR3 sequence is 16 residues long. DNA for the CDR3: TGTGCCACCAGTGACCTTGACAGGGGGAACACCGGGGAGCTGTTTTTT. Its protein product is CATSDLDRGNTGELFF.

The chain combines TRBV10-3 with TRBJ1-6; no definite D call. Germline V gene data show CDR1 as ENHRY and CDR2 as SYGVKD. The V and J ends lost 6 bases and 7 bases respectively, with 7 bases between them. This CDR3 contains 12 residues. The CDR3 DNA sequence: TGTGCCATCAGCCGCGGGAATTCACCCCTCCACTTT. The encoded protein is CAISRGNSPLHF.

This rearrangement joins TRBV12-3 or TRBV12-4 to TRBJ1-6; maybe TRBD1 (5 bases). V gave up 2 bases and J gave up 12 bases, with 8 bases separating them. This CDR3 spans 12 amino acids. In nucleotides, the CDR3 is TGTGCCAGCAGTTTATCCGGGGGACCCCTCCACTTT. Amino acid sequence: CASSLSGGPLHF.

The chain employs TRBV9 and TRBJ2-7; 8 bases are shared with TRBD2. J gave up 3 bases and V 0 bases, and 5 bases lay outside the gene matches. CDR1 is SGDLS, CDR2 YYNGEE, per germline. The CDR3 extends over 15 amino acids. CDR3 in amino acids: CASSVGAGDGYEQYF. CDR3 DNA: TGTGCCAGCAGCGTAGGAGCGGGGGACGGCTACGAGCAGTACTTC.

The rearrangement links TRBV28 to TRBJ1-2, with a weak D call TRBD1 (5 bases). The CDR3 is made up of 13 amino acids. The germline V gene encodes CDR1 MDHEN and CDR2 SYDVKM. V lost 4 bases to trimming and J lost 0 bases, with 6 bases between them. The CDR3 region has the DNA TGTGCCAGCAGTTGGGGCTCTAACTATGGCTACACCTTC. As protein: CASSWGSNYGYTF.

The chain links TRBV4-2 to TRBJ2-7, with 10 bases fitting TRBD2. Germline loops: CDR1 LGHNA, CDR2 YNFKEQ. The CDR3 runs to 15 residues. V gave up 0 bases and J gave up 2 bases; unmatched junction bases: 1. This chain's CDR3 is CASSQEAGGAYEQYF. CDR3 DNA sequence: TGTGCCAGCAGCCAAGAAGCGGGGGGGGCCTACGAGCAGTACTTC.

The rearrangement uses TRBV19 and TRBJ1-2; the D is unclear. V was trimmed by 2 bases and J by 4 bases, leaving 11 bases between them. Per germline, CDR1 LNHDA and CDR2 SQIVND (reference sequence). This CDR3 is built from 14 residues. As DNA, the CDR3 is TGTGCCAGTAGTATACTTACCTCGGGCTATGGCTACACCTTC. Its translation: CASSILTSGYGYTF.

The chain combines TRBV9 with TRBJ1-3, with D tentatively TRBD1 (5 bases). The V end was cut by 0 bases, the J end by 3 bases, with 16 bases between. Germline CDR1 reads SGDLS; CDR2 reads YYNGEE. CDR3 size: 17 residues. The chain's CDR3 is CASSVGSTRVDGNTIYF. CDR3 coding DNA: TGTGCCAGCAGCGTAGGGTCCACCAGGGTGGATGGAAACACCATATATTTT.